Below, one TCR beta chain is given with its context. Its antigen remains undetermined. No base quality information exists; no much larger clone differs at one position. TCRbeta CDR3 regions were amplified from genomic DNA using the immunoSEQ Assay, a bias-controlled multiplex PCR. The published analysis was carried out like this. The number of nucleated cells in each sample was estimated from the amplification of reference gene primers within the assay. Sequence reads were collapsed and filtered to measure the absolute abundance of every unique TCRbeta CDR3 rearrangement. For each sample, productive Simpson clonality was calculated as the square root of Simpson's diversity index over productive rearrangements. TCRdb's version of the immuneACCESS table is confined to in-frame rearrangements and falls short of the full clone set. An unresolved V gene accounts for under half of the shortfall where checked; the remainder is of unknown origin. The DNA was the basis for D and trimming; V, J and clone size are from that table. Within this sample are 250,000 to 300,000 clones, with approximately 88% of them counted one time only. More than 8.5% of the sample is in the top ten clones.

At one collaborating source in Seattle, patients were enrolled during active infection and were followed longitudinally through the course of disease. Each collaborating institution followed its own protocols to collect whole blood in K2EDTA tubes. For TCRbeta analysis, collaborators shipped samples as frozen whole blood, isolated PBMCs, or DNA extracted from either of those sample types. The sample belongs to a study of blood T cell repertoires in COVID-19 (dated by TCRdb to between 2020 and 2021). With regard to the full study: Collaborator samples came from the United States, Italy and Spain and covered acute and convalescent phases of COVID-19. The material from the prospective study consisted of cDNA or gDNA derived from T cells, B-cell-depleted T cells, or PBMCs. Deeply sampled blood TCRbeta repertoires from subjects exposed to, actively infected with, or recovered from COVID-19 were included in the dataset. The repertoires were released in a freely available public database intended as a resource for research on the immune response to SARS-CoV-2. Samples came from the ongoing ImmuneRACE study (first 160 participants) plus 1,254 subjects from 6 global collaborators. Sample metadata almost always included a de-identified subject ID, COVID-19 status, age in years and sex. HLA class I and class II types, where available, came from metadata supplied by the sample provider rather than from assay-based typing.

Including the terminal cysteine and phenylalanine, the CDR3 comprises 14 residues. Here the CDR3 DNA is all that survives: 42 bases in frame from base 1. The germline V gene (reference sequence) yields LNHDA for CDR1 and SQIVND for CDR2. V is pared back by 1 base and J by 7 bases, with 11 bases lying between the germline termini. Results the study describes overall, beyond this receptor: Clinical and demographic metadata were provided uncurated, with the amount varying by source and participant.

The sequenced sample was peripheral blood. The rearrangement joined TRBV19 to TRBJ2-1; D gene: possibly TRBD1, on 7 matching bases. The clonotype originates from a woman in her seventies with COVID-19, enrolled during active disease. The sequenced DNA is TGTGCCAGTAGTATAGGTCAGGGGGGAAATGAGCAGTTCTTC. The translation is CASSIGQGGNEQFF.